The rows below give T cell receptor beta chains drawn from one sample of a study of blood T cell repertoires in COVID-19. Some clones are missing from TCRdb's copy, which holds only in-frame ones; the method was immunoSEQ multiplex PCR. The sample has some 250,000 clones, more than 85% seen once; the top ten hold approximately 5.3%. The specimen sequenced was peripheral blood. These TCRs come from an older woman with COVID-19, enrolled during active disease. The CDR3 runs from the conserved cysteine through the conserved F or W. A D gene is named only where the DNA matches it firmly. The listing skips clone size in some rows; elsewhere it reads once, few, many or a size class.

V gene: TRBV30; clone size: -; J gene: TRBJ2-1; D gene: -; CDR3 DNA: TGTGCCTGGAGTGCCCAAGGACAGGAGCAGTTCTTC; CDR3 protein: CAWSAQGQEQFF
V gene: TRBV3-1/TRBV3-2; clone size: -; J gene: TRBJ2-2; D gene: -; CDR3 DNA: TGTGCCAGCAGCCCGCCTTGGGGCAGACCGAACACCGGGGAGCTGTTTTTT; CDR3 protein: CASSPPWGRPNTGELFF
V gene: TRBV11-2; clone size: -; J gene: TRBJ1-1; D gene: -; CDR3 DNA: TGTGCCAGCAGCCGTCGCCGGGGTCAGATGAACACTGAAGCTTTCTTT; CDR3 protein: CASSRRRGQMNTEAFF
V gene: TRBV7-2; clone size: -; J gene: TRBJ1-3; D gene: -; CDR3 DNA: TGTGCCAGCAGCTGGTCCGGTTTGGACACCATATATTTT; CDR3 protein: CASSWSGLDTIYF
V gene: TRBV5-1; clone size: -; J gene: TRBJ2-3; D gene: TRBD2; CDR3 DNA: TGCGCCAGCAGCCGCATAGCGGGAGCTAGCACAGATACGCAGTATTTT; CDR3 protein: CASSRIAGASTDTQYF
V gene: TRBV27; clone size: once; J gene: TRBJ2-7; D gene: -; CDR3 DNA: TGTGCCAGCAGTTTATCGACAGCTAGCTCCTACGAGCAGTACTTC; CDR3 protein: CASSLSTASSYEQYF
V gene: TRBV15; clone size: few; J gene: TRBJ2-2; D gene: TRBD2; CDR3 DNA: TGTGCCACCAGCAGAGTCCCTGGGGGGGGACTAGCCTTCACCGGGGAGCTGTTTTTT; CDR3 protein: CATSRVPGGGLAFTGELFF
V gene: TRBV7-8; clone size: -; J gene: TRBJ2-1; D gene: -; CDR3 DNA: TGTGCCAGCAGCCCCAGTGGGGGCAAGGCTCCCTACAATGAGCAGTTCTTC; CDR3 protein: CASSPSGGKAPYNEQFF
V gene: TRBV2; clone size: -; J gene: TRBJ1-4; D gene: -; CDR3 DNA: TGTGCTACTGGCGGGGGTAATGAAAAACTGTTTTTT; CDR3 protein: CATGGGNEKLFF
V gene: TRBV18; clone size: -; J gene: TRBJ2-3; D gene: -; CDR3 DNA: TGTGCCAGCTCACCCCCCTACCCTAGCACAGATACGCAGTATTTT; CDR3 protein: CASSPPYPSTDTQYF
V gene: TRBV6-5; clone size: -; J gene: TRBJ2-1; D gene: -; CDR3 DNA: TGTGCCAGCAGACGGGGGTCCTGGGAGCAGTTCTTC; CDR3 protein: CASRRGSWEQFF
V gene: TRBV27; clone size: -; J gene: TRBJ1-1; D gene: -; CDR3 DNA: TGTGCCAGCAGTTCCCACATGAACACTGAAGCTTTCTTT; CDR3 protein: CASSSHMNTEAFF
V gene: TRBV3-1/TRBV3-2; clone size: -; J gene: TRBJ1-6; D gene: -; CDR3 DNA: TGTGCCAGCAGCCCTCCCGGGGATTCACCCCTCCACTTT; CDR3 protein: CASSPPGDSPLHF
V gene: TRBV5-1; clone size: -; J gene: TRBJ2-1; D gene: -; CDR3 DNA: TGCGCCAGCAGCTTGACTGATCTTAATGAGCAGTTCTTC; CDR3 protein: CASSLTDLNEQFF
V gene: TRBV7-3; clone size: -; J gene: TRBJ2-5; D gene: -; CDR3 DNA: TGTGCCAGCAGCTTCCTCCAGCGTGGGACCCAGTACTTC; CDR3 protein: CASSFLQRGTQYF
V gene: TRBV5-1; clone size: -; J gene: TRBJ2-3; D gene: -; CDR3 DNA: TGCGCCAGCAGCTCCCTTCGCGGAAACACAGATACGCAGTATTTT; CDR3 protein: CASSSLRGNTDTQYF
V gene: TRBV7-6; clone size: -; J gene: TRBJ2-5; D gene: -; CDR3 DNA: TGTGCCAGCAGCCCTCTGCGGGGAGAGACCCAGTACTTC; CDR3 protein: CASSPLRGETQYF
V gene: TRBV12-3/TRBV12-4; clone size: -; J gene: TRBJ2-7; D gene: -; CDR3 DNA: TGTGCCAGCAGTTACGGGGACGAGCAGTACTTC; CDR3 protein: CASSYGDEQYF
V gene: TRBV28; clone size: -; J gene: TRBJ2-1; D gene: TRBD2; CDR3 DNA: TGTGCCAGCAGCCAAGCGGGCGGACTAGCGGGAGAAAGAAATGAGCAGTTCTTC; CDR3 protein: CASSQAGGLAGERNEQFF
V gene: TRBV28; clone size: -; J gene: TRBJ1-6; D gene: -; CDR3 DNA: TGTGCCAGCAGACTAGGGCAGCAGTACTATAATTCACCCCTCCACTTT; CDR3 protein: CASRLGQQYYNSPLHF
V gene: TRBV7-8; clone size: -; J gene: TRBJ1-3; D gene: TRBD1; CDR3 DNA: TGTGCCAGCAGCGGGGGGACAGGGGGCATAAACACCATATATTTT; CDR3 protein: CASSGGTGGINTIYF
V gene: TRBV5-1; clone size: few; J gene: TRBJ2-1; D gene: TRBD2; CDR3 DNA: TGCGCCAGCAGCATACTAGCGGGAGGGCCCTACAATGAGCAGTTCTTC; CDR3 protein: CASSILAGGPYNEQFF
V gene: TRBV28; clone size: -; J gene: TRBJ1-5; D gene: -; CDR3 DNA: TGTGCCAGCACCTCTCCAGGGAGCAATCAGCCCCAGCATTTT; CDR3 protein: CASTSPGSNQPQHF
V gene: TRBV2; clone size: few; J gene: TRBJ1-1; D gene: -; CDR3 DNA: TGTGCCAGCAGTGTGTCAGGGACTTGGGGCACTGAAGCTTTCTTT; CDR3 protein: CASSVSGTWGTEAFF
V gene: TRBV3-1/TRBV3-2; clone size: -; J gene: TRBJ2-5; D gene: -; CDR3 DNA: TGTGCCAGCAGCCAAGATTGGGGCCGAGAGACCCAGTACTTC; CDR3 protein: CASSQDWGRETQYF
V gene: TRBV7-3; clone size: -; J gene: TRBJ2-1; D gene: TRBD2; CDR3 DNA: TGTGCCAGCAGCTTATTACCGGGACTAGCGGGAGGGAGCTCCTACAATGAGCAGTTCTTC; CDR3 protein: CASSLLPGLAGGSSYNEQFF
V gene: TRBV5-5; clone size: -; J gene: TRBJ1-1; D gene: -; CDR3 DNA: TGTGCCAGCAGCTACGGGGGTTTCATGGGCACATTGGCTTTCTTT; CDR3 protein: CASSYGGFMGTLAFF
V gene: TRBV30; clone size: -; J gene: TRBJ1-6; D gene: -; CDR3 DNA: TGTGCCTGGAGAATTAGAGGCCGGAATAATTCACCCCTCCACTTT; CDR3 protein: CAWRIRGRNNSPLHF
V gene: TRBV28; clone size: -; J gene: TRBJ2-7; D gene: TRBD2; CDR3 DNA: TGTGCCAGCAGTTTCCAATGGGGGACGGGACTAGCGGACGAAACGTACTCCTACGAGCAGTACTTC; CDR3 protein: CASSFQWGTGLADETYSYEQYF
V gene: TRBV12-3/TRBV12-4; clone size: -; J gene: TRBJ2-1; D gene: -; CDR3 DNA: TGTGCCAGCAGTTCCACGGACTCGGCTGAGCAGTTCTTC; CDR3 protein: CASSSTDSAEQFF
V gene: TRBV29-1; clone size: few; J gene: TRBJ2-7; D gene: TRBD2; CDR3 DNA: TGCAGCGTTGGTTCCAGCGGGATCGAGCAGTACTTC; CDR3 protein: CSVGSSGIEQYF
V gene: TRBV7-9; clone size: -; J gene: TRBJ1-1; D gene: -; CDR3 DNA: TGTGCCAGCAGCCCCGACAGACACCCCATGAACACTGAAGCTTTCTTT; CDR3 protein: CASSPDRHPMNTEAFF
V gene: TRBV28; clone size: -; J gene: TRBJ1-6; D gene: TRBD1; CDR3 DNA: TGTGCCAGCAGTTTAAGGACAGGGGGTAATTCACCCCTCCACTTT; CDR3 protein: CASSLRTGGNSPLHF
V gene: TRBV5-1; clone size: once; J gene: TRBJ1-1; D gene: -; CDR3 DNA: TGCGCCAGCAGCTTGAAAGAGGACACTGAAGCTTTCTTT; CDR3 protein: CASSLKEDTEAFF
V gene: TRBV10-3; clone size: -; J gene: TRBJ1-2; D gene: TRBD1; CDR3 DNA: TGTGCCATCAGTGCGATGGACAGGGGGGCGAACTATGGCTACACCTTC; CDR3 protein: CAISAMDRGANYGYTF
V gene: TRBV5-6; clone size: -; J gene: TRBJ2-7; D gene: -; CDR3 DNA: TGTGCCAGCAGTCCCGGGTCTCAATACGAGCAGTACTTC; CDR3 protein: CASSPGSQYEQYF
V gene: TRBV5-1; clone size: -; J gene: TRBJ2-1; D gene: TRBD2; CDR3 DNA: TGCGCCAGCAGCCCGGGACTAGCGGGACCGGATGAGCAGTTCTTC; CDR3 protein: CASSPGLAGPDEQFF